Listed below are T cell receptor beta chains from one sample, sequenced in a study of neurological immune-mediated disorders. TCRdb re-called the 5' RACE reads through MiXCR, storing one row per CDR3 protein. The repertoire has roughly 62,000 distinct CDR3 sequences, roughly an eighth of them found once; the top ten carry about 1.7%. Sequenced sample: PBMCs. Receptors originate from a man in his 60s in good health. Each CDR3 is given with its conserved first and last residue. A D gene is named only where the DNA matches it firmly. Rows may omit the clone size; those that give it use once, few, many or a size class.

D	V	J	size	CDR3	DNA
NA	TRBV6-2/TRBV6-3	TRBJ2-1	many	CATDIGGRGEQFF	TGTGCCACCGATATCGGGGGGCGGGGTGAGCAGTTCTTC
NA	TRBV7-7	TRBJ1-1	many	CASSRQPNTEAFF	TGTGCCAGCAGCCGGCAGCCGAACACTGAAGCTTTCTTT
TRBD1	TRBV12-3/TRBV12-4	TRBJ1-5	NA	CASSLVGTGEKPQHF	TGTGCCAGCAGTTTAGTGGGGACAGGTGAAAAGCCACAGCATTTT
NA	TRBV20-1	TRBJ1-5	many	CSASTGFSQPQHF	TGCAGTGCTAGTACAGGATTTAGTCAGCCCCAGCATTTT
NA	TRBV6-5	TRBJ2-1	many	CASRVGDLLRGEQFF	TGTGCCAGCAGGGTTGGGGACCTCCTCCGCGGGGAGCAGTTCTTC
NA	TRBV12-3/TRBV12-4	TRBJ2-2	many	CASSDGGPSTGELFF	TGTGCCAGCAGCGACGGGGGGCCGAGCACCGGGGAGCTGTTTTTT
NA	TRBV10-2	TRBJ2-6	many	CASSGGVLRANVLTF	TGCGCCAGCAGTGGGGGAGTACTAAGGGCCAACGTCCTGACTTTC
TRBD2	TRBV20-1	TRBJ2-3	few	CSARGLATHTDTQYF	TGCAGTGCTAGGGGACTAGCGACTCACACAGATACGCAGTATTTT
NA	TRBV4-3	TRBJ2-3	once	CASSQAGSGTDTQYF	TGCGCCAGCAGCCAAGCCGGTAGCGGCACAGATACGCAGTATTTT
NA	TRBV5-1	TRBJ2-7	many	CASSLDGDPREQYF	TGCGCCAGCAGCTTGGACGGGGACCCACGGGAGCAGTACTTC
NA	TRBV29-1	TRBJ1-5	many	CSVEDPGDSNQPQHF	TGCAGCGTTGAAGACCCCGGGGATAGCAATCAGCCCCAGCATTTT
NA	TRBV12-3/TRBV12-4	TRBJ2-2	many	CASRPRTSHTGELFF	TGTGCCAGCAGGCCTCGGACATCCCACACCGGGGAGCTGTTTTTT
NA	TRBV29-1	TRBJ1-1	many	CSVGVWGNTEAFF	TGCAGCGTTGGGGTATGGGGGAACACTGAAGCTTTCTTT
NA	TRBV2	TRBJ2-5	many	CASSPTGLAQETQYF	TGTGCCAGCAGTCCAACGGGCCTAGCGCAAGAGACCCAGTACTTC
NA	TRBV20-1	TRBJ2-3	many	CSARATVAPTSTDTQYF	TGCAGTGCTAGAGCCACGGTCGCCCCAACTAGCACAGATACGCAGTATTTT
TRBD2	TRBV20-1	TRBJ2-1	medium-sized	CSARTSGGLNEQFF	TGCAGTGCAAGGACTAGCGGGGGGCTCAATGAGCAGTTCTTC
TRBD2	TRBV7-2	TRBJ2-2	many	CASSLEPGGPNPGELFF	TGTGCCAGCAGCTTAGAACCGGGGGGGCCGAATCCCGGGGAGCTGTTTTTT
TRBD2	TRBV6-5	TRBJ2-7	many	CASSHGGGEQYF	TGTGCCAGCAGTCACGGGGGGGGCGAGCAGTACTTC
NA	TRBV10-3	TRBJ2-5	many	CAISEQVTETQYF	TGTGCCATCAGTGAGCAGGTTACGGAGACCCAGTACTTC
TRBD2	TRBV20-1	TRBJ2-5	many	CSASGSGGLGETQYF	TGCAGTGCTAGTGGTAGCGGGGGGCTCGGAGAGACCCAGTACTTC
NA	TRBV2	TRBJ1-2	many	CASSERNRESDGYTF	TGTGCCAGCAGTGAGCGGAACAGGGAAAGTGATGGCTACACCTTC
NA	TRBV5-1	TRBJ2-1	many	CASTHGGVGAGEQFF	TGCGCCAGCACCCACGGTGGGGTGGGGGCAGGTGAGCAGTTCTTC
NA	TRBV20-1	TRBJ1-2	few	CSASSTRRDPNYGYTF	TGCAGTGCTAGCTCCACCCGCCGGGACCCAAACTATGGCTACACCTTC
NA	TRBV5-1	TRBJ2-3	many	CASSLAPGGPDTQYF	TGCGCCAGCAGCTTGGCCCCCGGGGGGCCCGATACGCAGTATTTT
TRBD1	TRBV5-1	TRBJ2-5	many	CASSLAADRDAETQYF	TGCGCCAGCAGCTTGGCAGCCGACAGGGACGCGGAGACCCAGTACTTC
TRBD1	TRBV6-2/TRBV6-3	TRBJ1-1	NA	CASSFQGARNTEAFF	TGTGCCAGCAGTTTTCAGGGGGCGAGGAACACTGAAGCTTTCTTT